The 22 T cell receptor beta chains below were found in one sample sequenced in a study of blood T cell repertoires in COVID-19. The table came from immunoSEQ multiplex PCR; TCRdb's copy has only in-frame clones and leaves some out. Among 260,000 or so clones listed, about 87% were seen once. The sample taken for sequencing was PBMCs or T cells enriched from blood (not recorded which). The receptors were gathered from a woman in her thirties or forties with acute COVID-19.

This clone was seen only once. The CDR3 region has the DNA TGTGCCAGCAGCTTAAGCGGCTACAAAAACATTCAGTACTTC. Protein: CASSLSGYKNIQYF. The chain has TRBV7-9 and TRBJ2-4; tentative D call: TRBD2 (5 bases). V lost 2 bases to trimming and J lost 3 bases, with 8 bases between them. Germline V gene data show CDR1 as SEHNR and CDR2 as FQNEAQ (reference sequence). This CDR3 is 14 amino acids long.

This chain joins TRBV4-1 and TRBJ2-1; 8 bases are shared with TRBD1. Germline CDR1 is MGHRA and CDR2 is YSYEKL. The CDR3 totals 15 residues. After removal of 6 bases from V and 5 bases from J, the junction contained 9 bases not matched to a gene. The CDR3 region has the DNA TGCGCCAGCAGACAACCGACAGGGGAGCACAATGAGCAGTTCTTC. Its translation: CASRQPTGEHNEQFF.

The genes are TRBV28 and TRBJ1-1; TRBD1 agrees at 8 bases. With 5 bases clipped from V and 11 bases from J, the junction kept 16 bases outside the gene matches. CDR1 and CDR2 from the germline V gene are MDHEN and SYDVKM. This CDR3 spans 15 amino acids. CDR3 sequence: CASSPLDRGPLGAFF. In DNA, the CDR3 is TGTGCCAGCAGTCCGTTAGACAGGGGACCCCTCGGGGCTTTCTTT.

The chain recombines TRBV19 with TRBJ1-5; 8 nucleotides align to TRBD1. Trimming cost V 1 base and J 2 bases; bases outside gene matches: 1. Germline CDR1 LNHDA, CDR2 SQIVND (reference sequence). The CDR3 covers 15 residues. The CDR3: CASSIGGQGNQPQHF. As DNA, the CDR3 is TGTGCCAGTAGTATAGGGGGACAGGGCAATCAGCCCCAGCATTTT.

The chain links TRBV28 to TRBJ1-1; weak D call: TRBD1 (5 bases). Deletions cut 4 bases from V and 2 bases from J, with 14 bases between. This CDR3 has 15 amino acids. Germline-derived CDR1 and CDR2 are MDHEN and SYDVKM. The CDR3 spells CASSSHGGPNTEAFF. DNA of the CDR3: TGTGCCAGCAGTTCTCACGGGGGACCCAACACTGAAGCTTTCTTT.

The chain links TRBV7-9 to TRBJ2-4; TRBD1 matches at 7 bases. Germline-derived CDR1 and CDR2 are SEHNR and FQNEAQ (reference sequence). CDR3 size: 13 residues. Trimming took 0 bases from V and 8 from J; bases not matched to a gene: 1. The CDR3 DNA reads as TGTGCCAGCAGCTTAGCAGGGGGCCACATTCAGTACTTC. Translation: CASSLAGGHIQYF.

This chain links TRBV12-3 or TRBV12-4 with TRBJ2-2, with D hard to call. Trimming left V 4 bases short and J 5 bases short, with 2 bases between. This CDR3 contains 11 residues. CDR3 sequence: CASSSTGELFF. Written as DNA, the CDR3 is TGTGCCAGCAGTTCAACCGGGGAGCTGTTTTTT.

This rearrangement joins TRBV6-5 to TRBJ1-2; 12 bases agree with TRBD1. After removal of 6 bases from V and 4 bases from J, the junction contained 6 bases not matched to a gene. The CDR3 is 15 residues long. CDR1 and CDR2 from the germline V gene are MNHEY and SVGAGI. The CDR3 bases are TGTGCCAGCAGCCGGGGGACAGGGGGCATCTATGGCTACACCTTC. This codes for CASSRGTGGIYGYTF.

The J gene is TRBJ2-4, the V gene TRBV6-5; tentatively, D is TRBD2 (6 bases). Trimming took off 9 bases at V and 8 bases at J, with 14 bases between the two ends. The CDR3 length is 12 residues. CDR1 is MNHEY and CDR2 is SVGAGI in the germline V gene. The DNA for the CDR3 is TGTGCCAGTTCAGGACCGGGGGACATTCAGTACTTC. Translated, it gives CASSGPGDIQYF.

The chain combines TRBV6-2 or TRBV6-3 with TRBJ2-3, with 7 bases matching TRBD2. Germline assignment: CDR1 MNHEY and CDR2 SVGEGT. The CDR3 is 15 amino acids. J gave up 2 bases and V 5 bases, and 7 bases lay outside the gene matches. The DNA of the CDR3 is TGTGCCAGCAGTCTCAAGCGGGGAATCACAGATACGCAGTATTTT. Its translation is CASSLKRGITDTQYF.

The chain couples TRBV2 to TRBJ1-5; the D is unclear. Germline V gives CDR1 SNHLY, CDR2 FYNNEI. V was clipped by 3 bases and J by 7 bases, with 13 bases between them. The CDR3 runs 14 residues. The CDR3 coding sequence is TGTGCCAGCAGTGAGAGGGCCAGAGTCCAGCCCCAGCATTTT. It specifies CASSERARVQPQHF.

The chain recombines TRBV19 with TRBJ2-2, with 8 nucleotides matching TRBD1. This CDR3 region has 13 residues. The ends lost 7 bases at V and 5 bases at J; junction bases unmatched: 3. The V gene's germline CDR1 is LNHDA and CDR2 SQIVND (reference sequence). The CDR3 reads CASKRQGTGELFF. CDR3 nucleotide sequence: TGTGCCAGTAAGCGACAGGGGACCGGGGAGCTGTTTTTT.

The rearrangement joins TRBV28 to TRBJ1-1; TRBD1 aligns across 7 bases. The CDR3 totals 19 residues. V lost 3 bases to trimming and J lost 1 base; unmatched junction nucleotides: 17. Germline CDR1 MDHEN, CDR2 SYDVKM. This CDR3 is CASSLMRGQEWRGNTEAFF. Written as DNA, the CDR3 is TGTGCCAGCAGTTTGATGCGTGGACAGGAGTGGAGGGGGAACACTGAAGCTTTCTTT.

This chain links TRBV7-2 with TRBJ2-7; D perhaps matches TRBD2 (5 bases). The V and J ends lost 3 bases and 0 bases respectively, with 9 bases between them. The length of the CDR3 is 14 residues. Per the germline V gene, CDR1 is SGHTA and CDR2 is FQGNSA. CDR3 bases: TGTGCCAGCAGCTTCGGACTGCGCTCCTACGAGCAGTACTTC. Translation gives CASSFGLRSYEQYF.

The CDR3 spells CASSLTGGASHEQYF. CDR3 nucleotide sequence: TGCGCCAGCAGCTTAACAGGGGGCGCGAGTCACGAGCAGTACTTC. This chain uses TRBV5-1 with TRBJ2-7; TRBD1 matches at 9 bases. There are 15 residues in the CDR3. From germline, CDR1 is SGHRS and CDR2 YFSETQ. The trim removed 2 bases at V and 5 bases at J, leaving 8 bases unmatched.

This chain uses TRBV4-1 with TRBJ1-2, with no clear D. The CDR3 loop spans 12 amino acids. V lost 0 bases and J 5 bases, leaving 4 bases between the germline ends. Germline values: CDR1 MGHRA, CDR2 YSYEKL. CDR3 in amino acids: CASSQDVYGYTF. The CDR3 DNA reads TGCGCCAGCAGCCAAGACGTATATGGCTACACCTTC.

The rearrangement joins TRBV12-3 or TRBV12-4 to TRBJ2-7, with D perhaps matching TRBD1 (5 bases). This CDR3 has 13 residues. Trimming took off 1 base at V and 3 bases at J, with 7 bases between the two ends. In DNA, the CDR3 is TGTGCCAGCAGTTTAGGCAGGGACTACGAGCAGTACGTC. Encoded protein: CASSLGRDYEQYV.

This sequence joins TRBV11-2 and TRBJ1-1, with a possible D match to TRBD1 (6 bases). Between the trimmed V and J ends, which lost 3 bases and 0 bases, there was a span of 11 bases. Germline loops: CDR1 SGHAT, CDR2 FQNNGV. This CDR3 has 15 residues. The CDR3 here is CASSFSGQLNTEAFF. The CDR3 DNA sequence: TGTGCCAGCAGCTTCTCTGGACAGTTGAACACTGAAGCTTTCTTT.

This chain connects TRBV9 to TRBJ1-6; the D gene is possibly TRBD1 (5 bases). Germline CDR1 reads SGDLS; CDR2 reads YYNGEE. The V end was cut by 0 bases, the J end by 6 bases, with 16 bases between. CDR3 length: 17 amino acids. The CDR3 region is CASSVGPGGHTNSPLHF. CDR3 DNA sequence: TGTGCCAGCAGCGTAGGCCCAGGCGGACACACTAATTCACCCCTCCACTTT.

CDR3 nucleotides: TGTGCCAGCAGTACAGGGGCTGCTCAGCCCCAGCATTTT. It is translated as CASSTGAAQPQHF. V gene TRBV5-8 combines with J gene TRBJ1-5; 7 bases align to TRBD1. The CDR3 sequence is 13 residues long. Germline CDR1 SGHTS, CDR2 YDEGEE. The V gene end was trimmed by 5 bases and the J gene end by 6 bases; junction bases not matched to a gene: 5.

In this sample, this clone turned up once. The chain links TRBV29-1 to TRBJ2-1, with 7 bases aligning to TRBD2. Per germline, CDR1 SQVTM and CDR2 ANQGSEA. J gave up 10 bases and V 2 bases, and 5 bases lay outside the gene matches. The CDR3 consists of 12 residues. CDR3 sequence: CSVEPSGTEQFF. The CDR3 region has the DNA TGCAGCGTTGAACCTAGCGGAACCGAGCAGTTCTTC.

In its sample, this clone was seen once. V is TRBV19 and J is TRBJ2-1; tentative D call: TRBD2 (6 bases). Germline V gives CDR1 LNHDA, CDR2 SQIVND (reference sequence). The CDR3 loop spans 14 amino acids. Trimming pared 3 bases from V and 2 bases from J, leaving 8 bases between. CDR3: CASSISGTYNEQFF. The CDR3 DNA sequence: TGTGCCAGTAGTATTAGCGGAACCTACAATGAGCAGTTCTTC.